Listed here are 20 T cell receptor beta chains from one sample, sequenced in a study of long-term antiretroviral therapy in people with HIV. Running of the v3.0 immunoSEQ assay took place at survey level. Measured with immunoSEQ multiplex PCR; TCRdb has only the in-frame clones, and not every one. The sample lists some 30,000 clones, around 93% seen once, with less than 3% in the top ten. Sequenced here: unsorted PBMCs, sampled more than 7.1 years after starting antiretroviral therapy. These receptors originate from a man between 50 and 59 years old with HIV.

The chain is built from TRBV11-3 and TRBJ2-7, with TRBD1 as a possible D gene (5 bases). The V gene lost 1 base and the J gene lost 5 bases, with 15 bases spanning the gap. The CDR3 totals 15 residues. CDR1 and CDR2 from the germline V gene are SGHNT and YENEEA. The CDR3 reads CASSLGLQGSHEQYF. The DNA of the CDR3 is TGTGCCAGCAGCTTAGGTCTCCAGGGTTCCCACGAGCAGTACTTC.

The CDR3 reads CASSLGPPGELFF. CDR3 sequence (DNA): TGTGCCAGCAGCTTAGGACCGCCCGGGGAGCTGTTTTTT. V and J are TRBV11-2 and TRBJ2-2; no definite D call. The CDR3 spans 13 residues. The V gene lost 1 base and the J gene lost 6 bases, with 6 bases spanning the gap. The germline gives CDR1 SGHAT, CDR2 FQNNGV.

V usage is TRBV5-1 and J usage is TRBJ2-5; D may be TRBD1 (6 bases). The CDR3 contains 16 residues. V lost 1 base and J lost 2, with 15 bases in between. From germline, CDR1 is SGHRS and CDR2 YFSETQ. CDR3 protein: CASSLWAQGLQETQYF. The CDR3 coding sequence is TGCGCCAGCAGCTTGTGGGCTCAGGGGCTACAAGAGACCCAGTACTTC.

This chain joins TRBV4-1 and TRBJ2-1; 9 nucleotides match TRBD2. J gave up 9 bases and V 3 bases, and 9 bases lay outside the gene matches. This CDR3 region has 15 residues. Germline V gene data show CDR1 as MGHRA and CDR2 as YSYEKL. In DNA, the CDR3 is TGCGCCAGCAGCCAGATACGGACTAGCGAAAGTGAGCAGTTCTTC. Translating gives CASSQIRTSESEQFF.

This sequence joins TRBV5-1 and TRBJ2-1; the match to TRBD2 covers 9 bases. The CDR3 is 15 amino acids. V was pared by 3 bases and J by 3 bases, with 4 bases of the junction left unmatched. In germline, CDR1 is SGHRS, CDR2 YFSETQ. CDR3 sequence (DNA): TGCGCCAGCAGCTATAGCGGGGGCGACTACAATGAGCAGTTCTTC. This encodes CASSYSGGDYNEQFF.

The chain carries TRBV7-8 and TRBJ2-1; possible D gene TRBD2, 6 bases. Germline V lookup: CDR1 SGHVS, CDR2 FQNEAQ. CDR3 length equals 13 residues. Trimming shortened V by 3 bases and J by 5 bases, and 8 bases separated the two germline ends. This CDR3 is CASSLAGNNEQFF. The DNA for the CDR3 is TGTGCCAGCAGCTTGGCGGGAAACAATGAGCAGTTCTTC. The whole variable domain, remainder taken from reference TRBV7-8 and TRBJ2-1, is GAGVSQSPRYKVAKRGQDVALRCDPISGHVSLFWYQQALGQGPEFLTYFQNEAQLDKSGLPSDRFFAERPEGSVSTLKIQRTQQEDSAVYLCASSLAGNNEQFFGPGTRLTVL.

The chain carries TRBV5-6 and TRBJ2-7; either TRBD1 or TRBD2 may supply D (5 bases each). The CDR3 spans 15 residues. In germline, CDR1 is SGHDT, CDR2 YYEEEE. The ends were cut back, 4 bases at V and 0 bases at J, with 14 bases in the middle. CDR3 sequence (DNA): TGTGCCAGCAGCCCGACCGGGACGGTCTCCTACGAGCAGTACTTC. Translation: CASSPTGTVSYEQYF.

V gene TRBV10-3 combines with J gene TRBJ2-1; possibly TRBD2 for D (6 bases). V shed 6 bases and J shed 8 bases, with 20 bases lying between them. Per the germline V gene, CDR1 is ENHRY and CDR2 is SYGVKD. The CDR3 is made up of 15 amino acids. In DNA, the CDR3 is TGTGCCATCAGCGTGGGGCAGGTCCCGGGGGATGAGCAGTTCTTC. Its translation is CAISVGQVPGDEQFF.

This clone was detected only once. The CDR3 nucleotides are TGTGCCAGCAGGGGCTGTGGGGGCACTGAAGCTTTCTTT. As protein: CASRGCGGTEAFF. The chain recombines TRBV5-6 with TRBJ1-1, with D possibly matching TRBD1 (5 bases). Germline CDR1 reads SGHDT; CDR2 reads YYEEEE. The CDR3 loop spans 13 amino acids. With 5 bases removed from V and 4 bases from J, the gap between germline ends came to 12 bases.

The V and J genes are TRBV27 and TRBJ1-5; TRBD1 might be the D (5 bases). Germline V CDR1 and CDR2: MNHEY, SMNVEV (reference sequence). Trimming took off 2 bases at V and 1 base at J, with 9 bases between the two ends. CDR3 size: 15 residues. The CDR3 DNA reads as TGTGCCAGCAGTTTAAGGCAGGGAAGCAATCAGCCCCAGCATTTT. Translation: CASSLRQGSNQPQHF.

The chain has TRBV30 and TRBJ1-4; no reliable D call. The CDR3 totals 13 residues. V gave up 2 bases and J gave up 3 bases, with 7 bases separating them. Germline assignment: CDR1 GTSNPN and CDR2 SVGIG (reference sequence). CDR3 sequence: CAWSQGPNEKLFF. The CDR3 DNA is TGTGCCTGGAGTCAAGGGCCTAATGAAAAACTGTTTTTT.

The J gene is TRBJ1-4, the V gene TRBV4-3, with unresolved D. The CDR3 extends over 16 amino acids. Trimming removed 0 bases from V and 7 bases from J, with 15 bases in between. In germline, CDR1 is LGHNA, CDR2 YSLEER. In nucleotides, the CDR3 is TGCGCCAGCAGCCAAGATTCCGGCTCACGAGGTGAAAAACTGTTTTTT. Translating gives CASSQDSGSRGEKLFF.

V gene TRBV28 combines with J gene TRBJ2-2; D may be TRBD1 (8 bases). This CDR3 region has 19 residues. The V and J ends lost 1 base and 2 bases respectively, with 20 bases between them. CDR1 MDHEN and CDR2 SYDVKM come from the germline V gene. CDR3 DNA sequence: TGTGCCAGCAGTTTATTAAGCGGGACAGGCCCAACTAACACCGGGGAGCTGTTTTTT. It is translated as CASSLLSGTGPTNTGELFF.

The chain carries TRBV7-3 and TRBJ2-3, with unresolved D. The V and J ends lost 1 base and 2 bases respectively, with 10 bases between them. Germline values: CDR1 SGHTA, CDR2 FQGTGA. The CDR3 is 15 amino acids. CDR3 nucleotide sequence: TGTGCCAGCAGCTTAAGTCCGAGTGCCACAGATACGCAGTATTTT. This translates into CASSLSPSATDTQYF. Together with reference TRBV7-3 and TRBJ2-3, the CDR3 gives the full variable domain: GAGVSQTPSNKVTEKGKYVELRCDPISGHTALYWYRQSLGQGPEFLIYFQGTGAADDSGLPNDRFFAVRPEGSVSTLKIQRTERGDSAVYLCASSLSPSATDTQYFGPGTRLTVL.

J is TRBJ1-2 and V is TRBV15; no clear D. The CDR3 runs 16 residues. V lost 0 bases and J lost 3, with 14 bases in between. Germline V CDR1 and CDR2: LNHNV, YYDKDF (reference sequence). The CDR3 here is CATSRDKFLSDYGYTF. CDR3 nucleotide sequence: TGTGCCACCAGCAGAGATAAGTTCCTATCGGACTATGGCTACACCTTC.

The chain uses TRBV6-5 and TRBJ1-2; no definite D call. This CDR3 is 14 amino acids long. Between the trimmed V and J ends, which lost 0 bases and 8 bases, there was a span of 13 bases. CDR1 is MNHEY and CDR2 is SVGAGI in the germline V gene. This CDR3 is CASSYSRGDLGYTF. CDR3 nucleotide sequence: TGTGCCAGCAGTTACTCGAGAGGAGATTTGGGCTACACCTTC.

V usage is TRBV6-1 and J usage is TRBJ1-1, with D uncertain. The germline gives CDR1 MNHNS, CDR2 SASEGT. The CDR3 contains 13 residues. Trimming took off 7 bases at V and 4 bases at J, with 13 bases between the two ends. DNA of the CDR3: TGTGCCAGCACCCTAATAAGGTCCACTGAAGCTTTCTTT. As protein: CASTLIRSTEAFF.

V and J are TRBV28 and TRBJ1-2, with D unclear. V was cut by 4 bases and J by 8 bases, with 5 bases left in between. Germline-derived CDR1 and CDR2 are MDHEN and SYDVKM. CDR3 length: 10 amino acids. For the CDR3, the DNA is TGTGCCAGCAGTTCATGGGGCTACACCTTC. Amino acids: CASSSWGYTF.

The V call is TRBV11-2, the J call TRBJ2-5; possibly TRBD2 for D (6 bases). V lost 0 bases and J lost 5, with 13 bases in between. Germline assignment: CDR1 SGHAT and CDR2 FQNNGV. The CDR3 has 15 amino acids. CDR3 DNA: TGTGCCAGCAGCTTAGAAGTGAGCGGAGGGGAGACCCAGTACTTC. Its translation is CASSLEVSGGETQYF.

CDR3 sequence (DNA): TGTGCCAGCTCACCCTTAGGGGGGGCTACTAATGAAAAACTGTTTTTT. Translated: CASSPLGGATNEKLFF. The J gene is TRBJ1-4, the V gene TRBV18; tentative D call: TRBD1 (6 bases). Per germline, CDR1 KGHSH and CDR2 LQKENI. V lost 3 bases to trimming and J lost 2 bases, with 13 bases between them. There are 16 residues in the CDR3.